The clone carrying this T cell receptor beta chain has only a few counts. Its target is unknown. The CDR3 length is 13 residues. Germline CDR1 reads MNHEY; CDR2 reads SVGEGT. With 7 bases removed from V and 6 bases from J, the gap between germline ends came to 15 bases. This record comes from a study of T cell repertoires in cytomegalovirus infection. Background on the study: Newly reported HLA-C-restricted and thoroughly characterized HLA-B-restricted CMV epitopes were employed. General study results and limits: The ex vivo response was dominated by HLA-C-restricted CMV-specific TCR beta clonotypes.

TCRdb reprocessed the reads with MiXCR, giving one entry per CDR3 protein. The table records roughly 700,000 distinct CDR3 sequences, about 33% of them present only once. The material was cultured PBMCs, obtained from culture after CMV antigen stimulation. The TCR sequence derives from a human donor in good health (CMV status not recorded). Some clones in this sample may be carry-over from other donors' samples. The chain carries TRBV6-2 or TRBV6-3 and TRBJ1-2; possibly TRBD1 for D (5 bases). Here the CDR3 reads CASTKGWGHGYTF. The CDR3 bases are TGTGCCAGCACCAAAGGGTGGGGACATGGCTACACCTTC.